This T cell receptor (beta chain) stems from a study of blood T cell repertoires in COVID-19. Across the study: From the United States, Italy and Spain came samples of acute and convalescent COVID-19.

In its sample, this clone was seen once. The V segment lost 3 bases and the J segment 4 bases; nucleotides outside the gene matches: 1. The CDR3 totals 15 residues. Germline V lookup: CDR1 SGHTA, CDR2 FQGTGA. In the original processing: The assay estimated nucleated cells by amplifying reference gene primers. Here immunoSEQ multiplex PCR was the method, and the copy in TCRdb shows in-frame clones only, minus some. That table furnishes V, J and clone size, whereas the DNA furnished D and trimming. The sample holds a few hundred thousand clones, roughly 80% seen once. The clonotype originates from a woman of 80 years or more with acute or convalescent COVID-19. V usage is TRBV7-3 and J usage is TRBJ1-6, with 9 positions matching TRBD1. Material: peripheral blood. The CDR3 is CASSFGTGYNSPLHF. The CDR3 DNA follows: TGTGCCAGCAGCTTTGGGACAGGGTATAATTCACCCCTCCACTTT.